This T cell receptor (beta chain) was identified during a study of lymphopenia after photon versus proton radiotherapy. Study-level findings and limits: After lymphocyte nadir, photon-treated repertoires showed oligoclonal expansion, especially CD8+ Temra. Only patients who died were analyzed for survival; proton advantage is unproven. Proton therapy kept repertoires fairly stable, unlike photons, which gained effector/memory cells. Post-nadir TCR diversity decline inversely tracked overall survival among those who died.

Using immunoSEQ multiplex PCR, the repertoire was profiled, and TCRdb retains in-frame clones only, with some absent. The top ten clones hold about 4.7% of a sample with 150,000 to 200,000 clones, 88% of them seen once. V dropped 6 bases and J dropped 5 bases, with 13 bases sitting between them. Germline V gives CDR1 ENHRY, CDR2 SYGVKD. This CDR3 comprises 13 residues. With respect to this clone: Its antigen is as yet unknown.

The input for sequencing was peripheral blood, taken from a patient treated with photon-based radiotherapy. The chain links TRBV10-3 to TRBJ2-5; no definite D call. This clonotype was sampled from a man aged 50-59 years with gastric cancer. The CDR3 DNA reads as TGTGCCATCAGGGGAACGGTCGGCGAGACCCAGTACTTC. Translating it yields CAIRGTVGETQYF.